This T cell receptor beta chain was found in a study of CD8 T cells in Susac syndrome. About this clonotype: The junction shows a germline mismatch at one end, possibly a read error.

A quantity of roughly 0.5 to 1 ug RNA underwent reverse transcription using random hexamers. Using its own MiXCR run on the immunoSEQ multiplex PCR reads, TCRdb lists one record per CDR3 protein. The table shows roughly 300,000 distinct CDR3 sequences, with approximately 85% occurring only once. Germline V CDR1 and CDR2: SGHVS, FQNEAQ. This CDR3 spans 14 amino acids. The sequence derives from a human donor with multiple sclerosis. V is TRBV7-8 and J is TRBJ1-5; possibly TRBD1 for D (5 bases). Sequenced: CD8+ T cells from PBMCs. As DNA, the CDR3 is TGTGCCAGCAGCTTAGAAAGGGGTAATCAGCCCCGGCATTTT. Translation: CASSLERGNQPRHF. Full variable domain (rest looked up from reference TRBV7-8 and TRBJ1-5): GAGVSQSPRYKVAKRGQDVALRCDPISGHVSLFWYQQALGQGPEFLTYFQNEAQLDKSGLPSDRFFAERPEGSVSTLKIQRTQQEDSAVYLCASSLERGNQPRHFGDGTRLSIL.